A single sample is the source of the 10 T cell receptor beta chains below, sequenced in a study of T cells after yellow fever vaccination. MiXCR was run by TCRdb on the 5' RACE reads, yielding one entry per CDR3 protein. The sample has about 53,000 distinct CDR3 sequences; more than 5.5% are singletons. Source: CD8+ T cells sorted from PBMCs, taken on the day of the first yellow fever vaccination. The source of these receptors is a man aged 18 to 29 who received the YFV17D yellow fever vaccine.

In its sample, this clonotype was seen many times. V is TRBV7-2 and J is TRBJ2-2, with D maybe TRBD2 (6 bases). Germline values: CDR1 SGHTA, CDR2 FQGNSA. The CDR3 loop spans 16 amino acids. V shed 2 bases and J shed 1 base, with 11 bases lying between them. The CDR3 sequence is CASSLQSGGNTGELFF. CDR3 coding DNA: TGTGCCAGCAGCTTACAGTCCGGGGGGAACACCGGGGAGCTGTTTTTT. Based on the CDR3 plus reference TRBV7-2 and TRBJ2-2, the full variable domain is GAGVSQSPSNKVTEKGKDVELRCDPISGHTALYWYRQSLGQGLEFLIYFQGNSAPDKSGLPSDRFSAERTGGSVSTLTIQRTQQEDSAVYLCASSLQSGGNTGELFFGEGSRLTVL.

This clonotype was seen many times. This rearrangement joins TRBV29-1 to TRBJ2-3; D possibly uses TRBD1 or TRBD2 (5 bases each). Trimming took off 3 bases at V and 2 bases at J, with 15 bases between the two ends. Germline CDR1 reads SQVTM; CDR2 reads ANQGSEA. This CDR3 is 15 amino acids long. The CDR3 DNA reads TGCAGCGTTGATGGGACCTCTCTATTCACAGATACGCAGTATTTT. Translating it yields CSVDGTSLFTDTQYF.

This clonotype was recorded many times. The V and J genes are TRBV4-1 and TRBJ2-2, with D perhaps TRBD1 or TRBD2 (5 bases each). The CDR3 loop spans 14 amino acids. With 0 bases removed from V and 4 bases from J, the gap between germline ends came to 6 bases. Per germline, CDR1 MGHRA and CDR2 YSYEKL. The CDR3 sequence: CASSQEGTTGELFF. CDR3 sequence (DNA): TGCGCCAGCAGCCAAGAGGGGACCACCGGGGAGCTGTTTTTT.

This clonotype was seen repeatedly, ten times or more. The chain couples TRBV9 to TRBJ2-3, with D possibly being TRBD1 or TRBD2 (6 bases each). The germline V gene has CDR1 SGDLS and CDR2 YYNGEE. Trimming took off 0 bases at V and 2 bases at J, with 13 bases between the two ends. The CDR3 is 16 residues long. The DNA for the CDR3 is TGTGCCAGCAGCGTAGGGGGGCGGGGTCACACAGATACGCAGTATTTT. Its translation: CASSVGGRGHTDTQYF.

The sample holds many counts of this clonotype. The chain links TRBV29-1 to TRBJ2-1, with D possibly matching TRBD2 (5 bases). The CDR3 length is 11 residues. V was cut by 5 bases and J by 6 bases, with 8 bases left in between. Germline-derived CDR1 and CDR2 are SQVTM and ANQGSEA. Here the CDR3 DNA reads TGCAGCGTTTCCGGGGTCAATGAGCAGTTCTTC. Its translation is CSVSGVNEQFF.

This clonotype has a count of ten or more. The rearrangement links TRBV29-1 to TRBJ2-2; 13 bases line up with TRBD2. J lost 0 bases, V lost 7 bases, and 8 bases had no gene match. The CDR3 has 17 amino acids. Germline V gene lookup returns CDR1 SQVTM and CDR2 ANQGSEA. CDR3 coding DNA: TGCAGCGCCGTATCGGGACTAGCGGGGTCGAACACCGGGGAGCTGTTTTTT. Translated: CSAVSGLAGSNTGELFF.

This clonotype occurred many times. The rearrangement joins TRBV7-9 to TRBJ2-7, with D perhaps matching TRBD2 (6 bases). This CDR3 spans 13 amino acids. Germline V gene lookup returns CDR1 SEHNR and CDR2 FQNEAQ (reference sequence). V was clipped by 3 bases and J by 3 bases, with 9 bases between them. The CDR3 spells CASSLEGIYEQYV. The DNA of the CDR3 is TGTGCCAGCAGCTTGGAGGGAATCTACGAGCAGTACGTC.

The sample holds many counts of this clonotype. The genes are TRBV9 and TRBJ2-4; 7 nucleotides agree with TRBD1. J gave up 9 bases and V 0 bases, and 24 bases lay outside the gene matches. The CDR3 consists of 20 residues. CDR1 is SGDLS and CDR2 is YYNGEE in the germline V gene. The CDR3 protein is CASSVASPHYIGTAVSIQYF. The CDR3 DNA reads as TGTGCCAGCAGCGTAGCATCACCGCACTACATTGGGACAGCCGTGAGCATTCAGTACTTC.

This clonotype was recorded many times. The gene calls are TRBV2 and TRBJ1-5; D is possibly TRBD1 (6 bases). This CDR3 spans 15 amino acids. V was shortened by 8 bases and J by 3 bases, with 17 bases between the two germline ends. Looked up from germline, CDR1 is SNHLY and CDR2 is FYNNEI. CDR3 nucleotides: TGTGCCAGCCGTGGCGAGGACAGAGTCAATCAGCCCCAGCATTTT. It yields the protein CASRGEDRVNQPQHF.

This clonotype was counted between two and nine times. CDR3 loop: CASSLLAGYNEQFF. In DNA form, the CDR3 reads TGTGCCAGCAGTTTGTTAGCGGGTTACAATGAGCAGTTCTTC. The chain couples TRBV12-3 or TRBV12-4 to TRBJ2-1; TRBD2 agrees at 7 bases. The V and J ends lost 3 bases and 4 bases, in that order; junction bases with no gene match: 3. The CDR3 is made up of 14 amino acids.